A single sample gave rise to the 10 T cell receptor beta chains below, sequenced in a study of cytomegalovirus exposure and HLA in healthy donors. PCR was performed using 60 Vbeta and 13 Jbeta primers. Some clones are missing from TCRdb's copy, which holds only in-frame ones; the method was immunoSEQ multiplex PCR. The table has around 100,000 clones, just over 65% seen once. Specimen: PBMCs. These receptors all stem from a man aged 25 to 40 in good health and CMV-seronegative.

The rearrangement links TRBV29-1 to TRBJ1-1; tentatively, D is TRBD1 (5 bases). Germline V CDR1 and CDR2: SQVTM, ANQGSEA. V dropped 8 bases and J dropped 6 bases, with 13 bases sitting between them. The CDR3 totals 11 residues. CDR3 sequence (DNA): TGCAGCCCAACGCTACAGGCTGAAGCTTTCTTT. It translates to CSPTLQAEAFF.

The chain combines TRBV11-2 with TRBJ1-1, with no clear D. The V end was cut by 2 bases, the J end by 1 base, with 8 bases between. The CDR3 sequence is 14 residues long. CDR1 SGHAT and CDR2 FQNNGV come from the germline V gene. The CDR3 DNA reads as TGTGCCAGCAGCTTAATGACGGGGAACACTGAAGCTTTCTTT. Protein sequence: CASSLMTGNTEAFF.

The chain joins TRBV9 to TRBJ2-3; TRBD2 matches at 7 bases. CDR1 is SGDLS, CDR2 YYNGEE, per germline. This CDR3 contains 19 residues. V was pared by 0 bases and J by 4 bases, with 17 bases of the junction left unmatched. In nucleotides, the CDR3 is TGTGCCAGCAGCGTAGCGCTCGGGTCGGGGAGGGCGGTTTCAGATACGCAGTATTTT. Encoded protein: CASSVALGSGRAVSDTQYF.

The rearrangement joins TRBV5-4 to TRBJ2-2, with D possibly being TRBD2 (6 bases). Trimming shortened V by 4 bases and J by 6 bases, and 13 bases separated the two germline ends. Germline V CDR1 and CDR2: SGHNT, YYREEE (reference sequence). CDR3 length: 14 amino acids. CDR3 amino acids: CASSPVPGAGELFF. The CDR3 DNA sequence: TGTGCCAGCAGCCCTGTACCGGGGGCCGGGGAGCTGTTTTTT.

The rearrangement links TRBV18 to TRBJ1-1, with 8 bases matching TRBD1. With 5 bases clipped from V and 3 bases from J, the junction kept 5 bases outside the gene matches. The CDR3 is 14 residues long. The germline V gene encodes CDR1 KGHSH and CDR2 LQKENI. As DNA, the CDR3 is TGTGCCAGCTCAGAAAACAGGGGGTACACTGAAGCTTTCTTT. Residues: CASSENRGYTEAFF.

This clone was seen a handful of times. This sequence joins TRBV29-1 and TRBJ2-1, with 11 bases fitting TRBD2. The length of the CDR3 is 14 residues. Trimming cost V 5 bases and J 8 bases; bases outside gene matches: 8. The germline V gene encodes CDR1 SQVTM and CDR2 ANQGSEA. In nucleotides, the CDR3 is TGCAGCGTTCCGACTAGCGGGGCCTTCTATGAGCAGTTCTTC. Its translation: CSVPTSGAFYEQFF.

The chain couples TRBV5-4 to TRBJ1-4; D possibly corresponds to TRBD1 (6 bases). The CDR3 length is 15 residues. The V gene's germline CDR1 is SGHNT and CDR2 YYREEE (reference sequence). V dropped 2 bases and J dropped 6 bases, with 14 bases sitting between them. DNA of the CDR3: TGTGCCAGCAGCTTTCTTGGGGGCTCAGATGAAAAACTGTTTTTT. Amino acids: CASSFLGGSDEKLFF.

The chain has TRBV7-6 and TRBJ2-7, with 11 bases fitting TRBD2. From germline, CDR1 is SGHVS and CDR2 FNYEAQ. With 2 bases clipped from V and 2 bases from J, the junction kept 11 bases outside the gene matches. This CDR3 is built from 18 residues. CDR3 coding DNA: TGTGCCAGCAGCTTATCACTTAGCGGGGGGGATCGCGCCTACGAGCAGTACTTC. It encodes CASSLSLSGGDRAYEQYF. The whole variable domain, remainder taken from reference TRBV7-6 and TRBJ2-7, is GAGVSQSPRYKVTKRGQDVALRCDPISGHVSLYWYRQALGQGPEFLTYFNYEAQQDKSGLPNDRFSAERPEGSISTLTIQRTEQRDSAMYRCASSLSLSGGDRAYEQYFGPGTRLTVT.

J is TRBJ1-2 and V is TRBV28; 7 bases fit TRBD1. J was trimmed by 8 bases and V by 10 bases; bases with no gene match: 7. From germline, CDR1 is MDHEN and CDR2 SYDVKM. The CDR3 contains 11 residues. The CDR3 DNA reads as TGTGCCACGACCAGGGGGTTGGGCTACACCTTC. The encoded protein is CATTRGLGYTF.

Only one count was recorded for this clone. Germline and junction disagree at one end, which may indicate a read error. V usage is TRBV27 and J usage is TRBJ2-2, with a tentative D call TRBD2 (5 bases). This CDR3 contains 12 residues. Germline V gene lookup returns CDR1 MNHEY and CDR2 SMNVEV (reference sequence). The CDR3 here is CASSLGTGELLF. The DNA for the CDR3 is TGTGCCAGCAGTTTAGGAACCGGGGAGCTGCTTTTT.